These 22 T cell receptor beta chains came from one sample sequenced in a study of T cell responses to AZD1222 COVID-19 vaccine. This table comes from immunoSEQ multiplex PCR, and its TCRdb copy is limited to in-frame clones, with some not included. The table has approximately 160,000 clones, about 92% seen once; the top ten hold approximately 0.97%. Here the sequenced sample was peripheral blood, taken on day 0 of AZD1222 vaccination. These TCRs come from an adult in good health.

The J gene is TRBJ2-7, the V gene TRBV2; D remains ambiguous. V dropped 4 bases and J dropped 4 bases, with 11 bases sitting between them. CDR3 length: 13 residues. The germline V gene has CDR1 SNHLY and CDR2 FYNNEI. The CDR3 DNA is TGTGCCAGCAGTGTGGGGTTTAAATACGAGCAGTACTTC. It codes for CASSVGFKYEQYF.

The chain couples TRBV14 to TRBJ1-6; D call uncertain. From germline, CDR1 is SGHDN and CDR2 FVKESK. V lost 2 bases and J 10 bases, leaving 9 bases between the germline ends. The CDR3 has 13 amino acids. CDR3 in DNA: TGTGCCAGCAGCCAATATAACCTCTCACCCCTCCACTTT. Its translation is CASSQYNLSPLHF. The entire variable domain, with the rest obtained from reference TRBV14 and TRBJ1-6, is as follows: EAGVTQFPSHSVIEKGQTVTLRCDPISGHDNLYWYRRVMGKEIKFLLHFVKESKQDESGMPNNRFLAERTGGTYSTLKVQPAELEDSGVYFCASSQYNLSPLHFGNGTRLTVT.

This chain uses TRBV5-1 with TRBJ1-4, with TRBD1 identical over 9 bases. V shed 4 bases, J shed 5 bases, and the junction held 9 bases outside the gene matches. Germline CDR1 reads SGHRS; CDR2 reads YFSETQ. This CDR3 spans 16 amino acids. This CDR3 reads CASSHSLGTGNEKLFF. DNA of the CDR3: TGCGCCAGCAGCCACTCACTCGGGACAGGGAATGAAAAACTGTTTTTT.

This rearrangement joins TRBV3-1 (or the pseudogene TRBV3-2) to TRBJ2-7; 8 bases fit TRBD1. Trimming removed 4 bases from V and 3 bases from J; junction bases left unmatched: 5. Germline loops: CDR1 LGHDT, CDR2 YNNKEL (reference sequence). The CDR3 runs 14 residues. CDR3 DNA: TGTGCCAGCAGCCTCCGGGACAGGAGCTACGAGCAGTACTTC. It is translated as CASSLRDRSYEQYF.

The chain recombines TRBV6-5 with TRBJ2-3, with D perhaps matching TRBD1 or TRBD2 (5 bases each). The ends were cut back, 0 bases at V and 4 bases at J, with 8 bases in the middle. The CDR3 spans 14 residues. Germline CDR1 MNHEY, CDR2 SVGAGI. For the CDR3, the DNA is TGTGCCAGCAGTTACTCGGGGGAATCAGATACGCAGTATTTT. Residues: CASSYSGESDTQYF.

On this clone itself: With a much larger clone just one base away, this may be a read error. V is TRBV5-4 and J is TRBJ2-3, with D uncertain. V was trimmed by 3 bases and J by 2 bases, leaving 1 base between them. The CDR3 is 11 residues long. The germline CDR1 and CDR2 sequences are SGHNT and YYREEE (reference sequence). This chain's CDR3 is CASSSTDTQYF. The CDR3 bases are TGTGCCAGCAGCTCCACAGATACGCAGTATTTT.

The chain combines TRBV18 with TRBJ2-3; TRBD2 aligns across 10 bases. The germline V gene encodes CDR1 KGHSH and CDR2 LQKENI. The CDR3 consists of 15 residues. With 1 base clipped from V and 11 bases from J, the junction kept 9 bases outside the gene matches. The CDR3 spells CASSPQGTSAGEQYF. CDR3 DNA sequence: TGTGCCAGCTCACCACAAGGGACTAGCGCGGGCGAGCAGTATTTT.

The gene calls are TRBV6-5 and TRBJ2-1; no clear D gene. The CDR3 is made up of 14 amino acids. V lost 0 bases, J lost 6 bases, and 9 bases lay in between. The germline CDR1 and CDR2 sequences are MNHEY and SVGAGI. CDR3 sequence (DNA): TGTGCCAGCAGTTACTCACCCTCCCCCAATGAGCAGTTCTTC. Its translation is CASSYSPSPNEQFF.

The rearrangement joins TRBV10-3 to TRBJ1-5; no firm D call. V lost 5 bases and J 3 bases, leaving 11 bases between the germline ends. Germline-derived CDR1 and CDR2 are ENHRY and SYGVKD. This CDR3 has 14 residues. This CDR3 is CAISREFINQPQHF. The CDR3 DNA follows: TGTGCCATCAGTCGGGAGTTTATCAATCAGCCCCAGCATTTT.

This sequence joins TRBV11-2 and TRBJ1-5; D not resolved. The CDR3 runs 13 residues. With 0 bases removed from V and 10 bases from J, the gap between germline ends came to 10 bases. Per the germline V gene, CDR1 is SGHAT and CDR2 is FQNNGV. CDR3 DNA: TGTGCCAGCAGCTTAGAACCGGGCGCCCCCCAGCATTTT. This encodes CASSLEPGAPQHF.

The V gene is TRBV2, the J gene TRBJ2-1; no clear D. The germline V gene encodes CDR1 SNHLY and CDR2 FYNNEI. The CDR3 totals 15 residues. Between the trimmed V and J ends, which lost 0 bases and 15 bases, there was a span of 21 bases. CDR3 nucleotide sequence: TGTGCCAGCAGTGAAGCGCAATCTAGGGTCGGTCATCGGTTCTTC. It specifies CASSEAQSRVGHRFF.

The chain combines TRBV25-1 with TRBJ1-1, with 8 positions matching TRBD1. The CDR3 consists of 13 residues. V was pared by 4 bases and J by 11 bases, with 9 bases of the junction left unmatched. The germline CDR1 and CDR2 sequences are MGHDK and SYGVNS. DNA for the CDR3: TGTGCCAGCAGTGTAGGGACAGGTCTTCGGGCTTTCTTT. Residues: CASSVGTGLRAFF.

This clone was seen once. This chain links TRBV7-7 with TRBJ2-3, with TRBD2 matching 13 bases. CDR1 and CDR2 from the germline V gene are SSHAT and FNYEAQ (reference sequence). V dropped 3 bases and J dropped 1; count of bases not matched to a gene: 1. The CDR3 length is 16 residues. CDR3 region: CASSFGTSGGTDTQYF. Here the CDR3 DNA reads TGTGCCAGCAGCTTTGGGACTAGCGGGGGCACAGATACGCAGTATTTT. Looking up the rest from reference TRBV7-7 and TRBJ2-3 gives the full variable domain: GAGVSQSPRYKVTKRGQDVTLRCDPISSHATLYWYQQALGQGPEFLTYFNYEAQPDKSGLPSDRFSAERPEGSISTLTIQRTEQRDSAMYRCASSFGTSGGTDTQYFGPGTRLTVL.

The V call is TRBV5-8, the J call TRBJ1-2; D may be TRBD1 (5 bases). The V end lost 4 bases, the J end lost 4 bases, and 14 bases lay between the germline ends. There are 14 residues in the CDR3. CDR1 is SGHTS, CDR2 YDEGEE, per germline. CDR3 coding DNA: TGTGCCAGCAGCCCCGGAGGGGTATTCTATGGCTACACCTTC. Its protein product is CASSPGGVFYGYTF.

The V gene is TRBV11-2, the J gene TRBJ1-1, with D tentatively TRBD1 (5 bases). The V gene lost 5 bases and the J gene lost 5 bases, with 12 bases spanning the gap. Germline V CDR1 and CDR2: SGHAT, FQNNGV. The CDR3 spans 13 residues. The CDR3 region has the DNA TGTGCCAGCAGCACGACAGTAAATACTGAAGCTTTCTTT. Translating gives CASSTTVNTEAFF. Full variable domain (rest looked up from reference TRBV11-2 and TRBJ1-1): EAGVAQSPRYKIIEKRQSVAFWCNPISGHATLYWYQQILGQGPKLLIQFQNNGVVDDSQLPKDRFSAERLKGVDSTLKIQPAKLEDSAVYLCASSTTVNTEAFFGQGTRLTVV.

The J gene is TRBJ1-2, the V gene TRBV4-1; D not resolved. V was shortened by 0 bases and J by 1 base, with 6 bases between the two germline ends. This CDR3 has 14 residues. CDR1 MGHRA and CDR2 YSYEKL come from the germline V gene. This CDR3 is CASSQDRGNYGYTF. For the CDR3, the DNA is TGCGCCAGCAGCCAAGATCGAGGTAACTATGGCTACACCTTC.

In this sample, this clone turned up once. The chain has TRBV25-1 and TRBJ2-7; 7 bases align to TRBD2. Per germline, CDR1 MGHDK and CDR2 SYGVNS. The CDR3 contains 16 residues. V was clipped by 9 bases and J by 2 bases; unmatched bases: 16. The CDR3 spells CASPITGTIPPYEQYF. CDR3 bases: TGTGCCAGTCCAATTACCGGGACTATCCCCCCCTACGAGCAGTACTTC.

This clone has a handful of counts. The genes are TRBV2 and TRBJ1-1; D perhaps matches TRBD1 (6 bases). The V and J ends lost 8 bases and 6 bases respectively, with 16 bases between them. Germline V CDR1 and CDR2: SNHLY, FYNNEI. This CDR3 contains 13 residues. This CDR3 is CASLKKGGPEAFF. CDR3 DNA: TGTGCCAGCCTTAAAAAGGGGGGACCTGAAGCTTTCTTT. Combining the CDR3 with reference TRBV2 and TRBJ1-1 gives the whole variable domain EPEVTQTPSHQVTQMGQEVILRCVPISNHLYFYWYRQILGQKVEFLVSFYNNEISEKSEIFDDQFSVERPDGSNFTLKIRSTKLEDSAMYFCASLKKGGPEAFFGQGTRLTVV.

V usage is TRBV3-1 (or the pseudogene TRBV3-2) and J usage is TRBJ2-3; possible D gene TRBD2, 6 bases. This CDR3 spans 14 amino acids. Trimming left V 3 bases short and J 3 bases short, with 10 bases between. Germline CDR1 and CDR2: LGHDT and YNNKEL (reference sequence). The CDR3, as DNA: TGTGCCAGCAGCCATCGGGACTCTACAGATACGCAGTATTTT. This codes for CASSHRDSTDTQYF.

This clone showed up just once. The chain joins TRBV19 to TRBJ1-2; D gene uncertain. Trimming removed 5 bases at V and 0 bases at J, with 10 bases between. Germline V gene lookup returns CDR1 LNHDA and CDR2 SQIVND (reference sequence). The CDR3 loop spans 14 amino acids. The CDR3 DNA reads TGTGCCAGTAGTCCCCCGTCGCCTAACTATGGCTACACCTTC. This gives the protein CASSPPSPNYGYTF.

The rearrangement links TRBV11-2 to TRBJ2-1, with 9 nucleotides matching TRBD2. V gave up 2 bases and J gave up 4 bases; unmatched junction bases: 3. CDR3 size: 15 residues. The germline CDR1 and CDR2 sequences are SGHAT and FQNNGV. CDR3 sequence: CASSLSSGAYNEQFF. The CDR3 DNA is TGTGCCAGCAGCTTATCTAGCGGGGCTTACAATGAGCAGTTCTTC. Full variable domain (remainder filled in from reference TRBV11-2 and TRBJ2-1): EAGVAQSPRYKIIEKRQSVAFWCNPISGHATLYWYQQILGQGPKLLIQFQNNGVVDDSQLPKDRFSAERLKGVDSTLKIQPAKLEDSAVYLCASSLSSGAYNEQFFGPGTRLTVL.

The V and J genes are TRBV9 and TRBJ2-2, with D maybe TRBD1 (6 bases). V lost 0 bases to trimming and J lost 5 bases, with 8 bases between them. This CDR3 is built from 14 residues. CDR1 SGDLS and CDR2 YYNGEE come from the germline V gene. The CDR3, as DNA: TGTGCCAGCAGCGTAGACCAGGGGACCGGGGAGCTGTTTTTT. This gives the protein CASSVDQGTGELFF.